This T cell receptor beta chain was captured by sequencing in a study of T cell changes during pregnancy in multiple sclerosis. Only one count was recorded for this clone. Sequencing used immunoSEQ multiplex PCR; TCRdb keeps in-frame clones, though not all of them. The sample holds about 38,000 clones, 91% seen once. Germline loops: CDR1 LNHDA, CDR2 SQIVND (reference sequence). The CDR3 has 14 residues. V lost 6 bases to trimming and J lost 4 bases, with 15 bases between them. This TCR derives from a female donor with multiple sclerosis, enrolled in a pregnancy study. This specimen consisted of CD8+ T cells from peripheral blood mononuclear cells, obtained in the second trimester of pregnancy. This chain links TRBV19 with TRBJ1-1; D call uncertain. Written as DNA, the CDR3 is TGTGCCAGTAGGACTTCAGTCCTTGGCACTGAAGCTTTCTTT. Translating it yields CASRTSVLGTEAFF.